One sample yielded the 26 T cell receptor beta chains listed below, sequenced in a study of shared clonotypes between healthy human individuals. Libraries were prepared by immunoSEQ multiplex PCR; TCRdb keeps only in-frame clonotypes and omits some of them. This table has millions of clones, about 95% appearing once. Naive CD8 cells lacked CD45RO and underwent positive selection for CCR7, leaving out terminally differentiated effector memory CD45RA+ cells. Sequencing input: naive CD8+ T cells sorted from blood. These receptors were obtained from a man younger than 35 in good health.

The chain employs TRBV7-8 and TRBJ1-5, with 12 bases that match TRBD1. The CDR3 loop spans 16 amino acids. Germline CDR1 SGHVS, CDR2 FQNEAQ. V gave up 4 bases and J gave up 7 bases; unmatched junction bases: 8. CDR3 in DNA: TGTGCCAGCAGCTCAACCGGGACAGGGGGCTGGCAGCCCCAGCATTTT. Its translation: CASSSTGTGGWQPQHF. Variable domain in full (rest from reference TRBV7-8 and TRBJ1-5): GAGVSQSPRYKVAKRGQDVALRCDPISGHVSLFWYQQALGQGPEFLTYFQNEAQLDKSGLPSDRFFAERPEGSVSTLKIQRTQQEDSAVYLCASSSTGTGGWQPQHFGDGTRLSIL.

The chain carries TRBV11-3 and TRBJ2-3, with D hard to call. V lost 1 base and J lost 5, with 10 bases in between. From germline, CDR1 is SGHNT and CDR2 YENEEA. CDR3 length equals 14 residues. CDR3 residues: CASSLGDLVDTQYF. In DNA, the CDR3 is TGTGCCAGCAGCTTAGGTGACCTTGTAGATACGCAGTATTTT.

The chain recombines TRBV27 with TRBJ1-6; D possibly corresponds to TRBD1 (5 bases). Trimming pared 4 bases from V and 0 bases from J, leaving 13 bases between. CDR1 MNHEY and CDR2 SMNVEV come from the germline V gene (reference sequence). The CDR3 covers 17 residues. This CDR3 is CASSSGPRVSYNSPLHF. The DNA of the CDR3 is TGTGCCAGCAGTTCGGGACCGAGGGTCTCCTATAATTCACCCCTCCACTTT.

The chain has TRBV27 and TRBJ1-5, with TRBD1 matching over 7 bases. Germline assignment: CDR1 MNHEY and CDR2 SMNVEV (reference sequence). Unmatched junction bases numbered 8, after V lost 5 bases and J lost 4 bases. This CDR3 spans 15 amino acids. CDR3 amino acids: CASSIHPGQNQPQHF. The CDR3 DNA reads TGTGCCAGCAGTATCCATCCGGGACAGAATCAGCCCCAGCATTTT.

As to this clone: Distinct nucleotide sequences in the sample also encode this CDR3. V is TRBV11-2 and J is TRBJ2-7; possibly TRBD1 for D (6 bases). V was trimmed by 1 base and J by 5 bases, leaving 15 bases between them. The germline CDR1 and CDR2 sequences are SGHAT and FQNNGV. The CDR3 has 15 amino acids. The CDR3 spells CASSLGGRGIDEQYF. In DNA form, the CDR3 reads TGTGCCAGCAGCTTAGGTGGAAGGGGGATCGACGAGCAGTACTTC. Based on the CDR3 plus reference TRBV11-2 and TRBJ2-7, the full variable domain is EAGVAQSPRYKIIEKRQSVAFWCNPISGHATLYWYQQILGQGPKLLIQFQNNGVVDDSQLPKDRFSAERLKGVDSTLKIQPAKLEDSAVYLCASSLGGRGIDEQYFGPGTRLTVT.

The V gene is TRBV27, the J gene TRBJ1-1; 9 positions match TRBD1. V dropped 5 bases and J dropped 6; count of bases not matched to a gene: 4. The CDR3 totals 13 residues. CDR1 is MNHEY, CDR2 SMNVEV, per germline (reference sequence). The chain's CDR3 is CASSITGGPEAFF. CDR3 sequence (DNA): TGTGCCAGCAGTATAACAGGGGGCCCTGAAGCTTTCTTT.

The genes are TRBV27 and TRBJ2-1, with TRBD2 identical over 7 bases. The trim removed 7 bases at V and 0 bases at J, leaving 3 bases unmatched. CDR1 MNHEY and CDR2 SMNVEV come from the germline V gene (reference sequence). This CDR3 spans 14 amino acids. The chain's CDR3 is CASMGLSSYNEQFF. The CDR3 nucleotides read TGTGCCAGCATGGGACTAAGCTCCTACAATGAGCAGTTCTTC.

This chain links TRBV7-3 with TRBJ1-1; a weak D match, TRBD1 (6 bases). The length of the CDR3 is 14 residues. From germline, CDR1 is SGHTA and CDR2 FQGTGA. With 1 base removed from V and 4 bases from J, the gap between germline ends came to 10 bases. The CDR3 sequence: CASSLNEGGTEAFF. The CDR3 nucleotides read TGTGCCAGCAGCTTAAACGAGGGGGGCACTGAAGCTTTCTTT.

V is TRBV4-3 and J is TRBJ2-3; 9 positions agree with TRBD1. Trimming cost V 0 bases and J 2 bases; bases outside gene matches: 9. This CDR3 comprises 18 residues. CDR1 and CDR2 (germline): LGHNA, YSLEER. Here the CDR3 DNA reads TGCGCCAGCAGCCAAGATCCCTGGACAGGGGCGAACACAGATACGCAGTATTTT. Its translation: CASSQDPWTGANTDTQYF.

The chain carries TRBV19 and TRBJ2-1, with 8 bases matching TRBD2. With 10 bases clipped from V and 7 bases from J, the junction kept 0 bases outside the gene matches. This CDR3 comprises 10 residues. Germline values: CDR1 LNHDA, CDR2 SQIVND (reference sequence). The CDR3 sequence: CATGGNEQFF. CDR3 in DNA: TGTGCCACGGGGGGGAATGAGCAGTTCTTC.

J is TRBJ2-7 and V is TRBV13, with D uncertain. V gave up 4 bases and J gave up 6 bases, with 16 bases separating them. CDR3 length equals 14 residues. Germline V CDR1 and CDR2: PRHDT, FYEKMQ (reference sequence). In DNA, the CDR3 is TGTGCCAGCAGCTCCCGGATGGCCGAGCGCGAGCAGTACTTC. Encoded protein: CASSSRMAEREQYF. Filled out from reference TRBV13 and TRBJ2-7, the complete variable domain reads AAGVIQSPRHLIKEKRETATLKCYPIPRHDTVYWYQQGPGQDPQFLISFYEKMQSDKGSIPDRFSAQQFSDYHSELNMSSLELGDSALYFCASSSRMAEREQYFGPGTRLTVT.

The rearrangement links TRBV7-8 to TRBJ1-5; 7 bases align to TRBD1. This CDR3 is 16 amino acids long. V was pared by 5 bases and J by 1 base, with 8 bases of the junction left unmatched. CDR1 and CDR2 (germline): SGHVS, FQNEAQ. This CDR3 is CASSRGQAGSNQPQHF. CDR3 nucleotide sequence: TGTGCCAGCAGCCGAGGACAGGCTGGGAGCAATCAGCCCCAGCATTTT.

The chain has TRBV30 and TRBJ2-3; D is undetermined. CDR3 length equals 13 residues. Trimming shortened V by 1 base and J by 6 bases, and 11 bases separated the two germline ends. Per germline, CDR1 GTSNPN and CDR2 SVGIG (reference sequence). Here the CDR3 reads CAWSGIGEDTQYF. CDR3 in DNA: TGTGCCTGGAGTGGTATAGGTGAGGATACGCAGTATTTT.

This clone was observed once. The CDR3 here is CASSQEGLLAGPNNEQFF. CDR3 DNA: TGCGCCAGCAGCCAAGAAGGCCTCCTAGCGGGACCTAACAATGAGCAGTTCTTC. The chain uses TRBV4-1 and TRBJ2-1; TRBD2 agrees at 9 bases. The CDR3 runs 18 residues. Unmatched junction bases numbered 11, after V lost 0 bases and J lost 5 bases. Per germline, CDR1 MGHRA and CDR2 YSYEKL.

The chain combines TRBV4-1 with TRBJ1-1; D uncertain. Germline V gene data show CDR1 as MGHRA and CDR2 as YSYEKL. CDR3 size: 14 residues. Trimming pared 2 bases from V and 0 bases from J, leaving 7 bases between. The CDR3 DNA follows: TGCGCCAGCAGCCAAACATCTTTGAACACTGAAGCTTTCTTT. Its protein is CASSQTSLNTEAFF.

V is TRBV7-5 and J is TRBJ1-5. TRBV7-5 is assigned pseudogene status. The CDR3 sequence is 15 residues long. This CDR3 reads CARSLAAASNQPQHF. The CDR3 nucleotides are TGTGCCAGAAGCTTAGCAGCAGCTAGCAATCAGCCCCAGCATTTT.

The chain links TRBV7-9 to TRBJ1-2; perhaps TRBD1 as D (5 bases). The germline V gene has CDR1 SEHNR and CDR2 FQNEAQ (reference sequence). This CDR3 is 13 amino acids long. V was trimmed by 3 bases and J by 8 bases, leaving 13 bases between them. The CDR3 nucleotides read TGTGCCAGCAGCTTCATGGGGGGAGAAGGCTACACCTTC. As protein: CASSFMGGEGYTF.

The CDR3: CSVSGTSLQLSTDTQYF. The CDR3 region has the DNA TGCAGCGTTTCCGGGACATCGCTTCAGCTTAGCACAGATACGCAGTATTTT. The chain combines TRBV29-1 with TRBJ2-3; TRBD1 is a possible D gene (6 bases). This CDR3 region has 17 residues. In germline, CDR1 is SQVTM, CDR2 ANQGSEA. The germline V and J ends were trimmed by 5 bases and 0 bases, with 21 bases remaining between them.

The chain has TRBV9 and TRBJ2-2; D possibly corresponds to TRBD1 (6 bases). This CDR3 has 13 residues. V was clipped by 4 bases and J by 3 bases, with 7 bases between them. Per germline, CDR1 SGDLS and CDR2 YYNGEE. Here the CDR3 reads CASSRTDTGELFF. The CDR3 nucleotides are TGTGCCAGCAGCAGGACAGACACCGGGGAGCTGTTTTTT. The entire variable domain, with the rest obtained from reference TRBV9 and TRBJ2-2, is as follows: DSGVTQTPKHLITATGQRVTLRCSPRSGDLSVYWYQQSLDQGLQFLIQYYNGEERAKGNILERFSAQQFPDLHSELNLSSLELGDSALYFCASSRTDTGELFFGEGSRLTVL.

This clone has just one count. This chain joins TRBV13 and TRBJ1-2, with 12 nucleotides matching TRBD1. Germline values: CDR1 PRHDT, CDR2 FYEKMQ (reference sequence). After removal of 3 bases from V and 5 bases from J, the junction contained 10 bases not matched to a gene. The CDR3 is 17 residues long. The chain's CDR3 is CASSLGQGAGTPYGYTF. The CDR3 DNA follows: TGTGCCAGCAGCTTGGGACAGGGGGCGGGGACCCCTTATGGCTACACCTTC.

The rearrangement uses TRBV4-1 and TRBJ1-2; TRBD1 is a possible D gene (6 bases). Germline assignment: CDR1 MGHRA and CDR2 YSYEKL. Deletions cut 0 bases from V and 7 bases from J, with 12 bases between. The CDR3 is 14 residues long. CDR3: CASSQDRGASGYTF. The CDR3, as DNA: TGCGCCAGCAGCCAAGACAGGGGAGCGTCTGGCTACACCTTC.

The chain has TRBV10-3 and TRBJ2-7, with D possibly matching TRBD1 (5 bases). The CDR3 extends over 11 amino acids. V was cut by 11 bases and J by 3 bases, with 11 bases left in between. The V gene's germline CDR1 is ENHRY and CDR2 SYGVKD. The CDR3 loop reads CAAQGDYEQYF. CDR3 DNA sequence: TGTGCCGCCCAGGGCGACTACGAGCAGTACTTC.

Only one count was recorded for this clone. At one end the junction does not follow the germline gene, possibly because of a read error. The V and J genes are TRBV5-4 and TRBJ2-7; tentatively, D is TRBD1 or TRBD2 (6 bases each). Germline loops: CDR1 SGHNT, CDR2 YYREEE (reference sequence). There are 14 residues in the CDR3. The CDR3 DNA reads as TGTGCCAGCAGCTGGATGGGGGGCCGGGGCCGGGACGACTTC. Translated, it gives CASSWMGGRGRDDF.

The CDR3 region is CASSIDGPGFPYNEQFF. As DNA, the CDR3 is TGTGCCAGTAGTATAGATGGGCCGGGGTTCCCCTACAATGAGCAGTTCTTC. The V gene is TRBV19, the J gene TRBJ2-1, with D maybe TRBD2 (5 bases). The V gene lost 0 bases and the J gene lost 2 bases, with 14 bases spanning the gap. This CDR3 spans 17 amino acids. Germline assignment: CDR1 LNHDA and CDR2 SQIVND (reference sequence).

As to this clone: Other DNA sequences in this specimen translate into the identical CDR3. Written as DNA, the CDR3 is TGTGCCAGCAGTTACTCGACTAGCGGGGGCACAGATACGCAGTATTTT. Its translation is CASSYSTSGGTDTQYF. The rearrangement links TRBV6-5 to TRBJ2-3, with TRBD2 matching 11 bases. V lost 0 bases to trimming and J lost 1 base; unmatched junction nucleotides: 0. This CDR3 has 16 residues. The germline V gene has CDR1 MNHEY and CDR2 SVGAGI.

The J gene is TRBJ1-6, the V gene TRBV19, with a possible D match to TRBD1 (6 bases). The ends were cut back, 3 bases at V and 4 bases at J, with 13 bases in the middle. From germline, CDR1 is LNHDA and CDR2 SQIVND (reference sequence). This CDR3 has 16 residues. The CDR3 region has the DNA TGTGCCAGTAGTATGGTCGGGGGCGCTTATAATTCACCCCTCCACTTT. This gives the protein CASSMVGGAYNSPLHF.